The rows below give T cell receptor beta chains drawn from one sample of a study of post-analysis software for immune sequencing data. Using its own MiXCR run on the PCR reads, TCRdb lists one record per CDR3 protein. The table lists about 260,000 distinct CDR3 sequences, 35% to 40% of them singletons. Material for sequencing was blood. These receptors all come from a girl aged 5 to 17 with multiple sclerosis. Both conserved end residues are part of each CDR3. The order of the fields is J gene, CDR3 length, clone size, D gene, V gene, CDR3 protein, CDR3 DNA. The D gene is left open where the match is weak. Rows give clone size only sometimes, using once, few, many, or a class for an expanded clone.

>TRBJ2-3|11|many|-|TRBV19
CATKGADTQYF
TGTGCCACCAAGGGAGCAGATACGCAGTATTTT
>TRBJ2-5|14|-|-|TRBV19
CASSTRGVVETQYF
TGTGCCAGTAGTACGAGGGGAGTGGTCGAGACCCAGTACTTC
>TRBJ1-5|15|few|-|TRBV27
CASSLGGAQREPQHF
TGTGCCAGCAGTTTAGGGGGGGCGCAACGGGAGCCCCAGCATTTT
>TRBJ1-2|12|many|TRBD1|TRBV29-1
CSAQQGANGYTF
TGCAGCGCTCAACAGGGGGCGAATGGCTACACCTTC
>TRBJ1-1|13|few|TRBD1|TRBV7-6
CASFGTGEMEAFF
TGTGCCAGCTTCGGGACAGGGGAAATGGAAGCTTTCTTT
>TRBJ2-1|12|many|TRBD2|TRBV2
CASTRLGGEQFF
TGTGCCAGCACCCGACTCGGGGGGGAGCAGTTCTTC
>TRBJ2-3|13|many|TRBD2|TRBV20-1
CSDRLAGTDTQYF
TGCAGCGATCGACTAGCGGGGACAGATACGCAGTATTTT
>TRBJ2-5|12|many|-|TRBV29-1
CSVVYRPSAQYF
TGCAGCGTTGTCTACAGGCCGAGCGCCCAGTACTTC
>TRBJ2-2|13|few|-|TRBV6-5
CASSHPETGELFF
TGTGCCAGCAGTCACCCTGAGACCGGGGAGCTGTTTTTT
>TRBJ1-1|16|many|TRBD1|TRBV29-1
CSVARGPYESNTEAFF
TGCAGCGTTGCAAGGGGGCCCTACGAATCGAACACTGAAGCTTTCTTT
>TRBJ2-6|13|few|TRBD1|TRBV15
CATSRDLGDRVTF
TGTGCCACCAGCAGAGATCTAGGGGACAGGGTGACTTTC
>TRBJ2-1|15|-|TRBD1|TRBV6-5
CASSYDRDSYNEQFF
TGTGCCAGCAGTTATGACAGGGACTCCTACAATGAGCAGTTCTTC
>TRBJ1-1|14|-|-|TRBV5-1
CASSLAVGGTEVFF
TGCGCCAGCAGCTTGGCCGTAGGGGGGACTGAAGTTTTCTTT
>TRBJ2-3|13|many|TRBD2|TRBV10-3
CAISAGGTDTQYF
TGTGCCATCAGCGCGGGGGGCACAGATACGCAGTATTTT
>TRBJ2-3|18|many|TRBD2|TRBV9
CASSEEESSGRYTDTQYF
TGTGCCAGCAGCGAGGAGGAATCTAGCGGGAGGTACACAGATACGCAGTATTTT
>TRBJ2-6|15|many|-|TRBV29-1
CSVAGTYSGANVLTF
TGCAGCGTCGCCGGGACATACTCTGGGGCCAACGTCCTGACTTTC
>TRBJ2-2|11|-|-|TRBV28
CASRRVGELFF
TGTGCCAGCCGGAGAGTCGGGGAGCTGTTTTTT
>TRBJ2-1|15|many|TRBD2|TRBV7-3
CASSLSSGRNNEQFF
TGTGCCAGCAGCTTAAGTAGCGGGAGGAACAATGAGCAGTTCTTC
>TRBJ1-2|14|-|TRBD1|TRBV28
CASFSGTVGYGYTF
TGTGCCAGCTTCTCAGGGACAGTAGGTTATGGCTACACCTTC
>TRBJ1-5|12|few|-|TRBV7-9
CASSGSNQPQHF
TGTGCCAGCAGCGGTAGCAATCAGCCCCAGCATTTT
>TRBJ2-7|19|few|TRBD2|TRBV20-1
CSARAPGGGLRSSYNEQYF
TGCAGTGCTAGAGCCCCTGGCGGGGGGCTTCGAAGCTCCTACAATGAGCAGTACTTC
>TRBJ1-1|17|few|-|TRBV7-6
CASSLGLRGRVDTEAFF
TGTGCCAGCAGCTTAGGTCTTCGTGGTAGGGTGGACACTGAAGCTTTCTTT
>TRBJ2-3|15|-|-|TRBV12-3/TRBV12-4
CASSFRTVGTDTQYF
TGTGCCAGCAGCTTCAGGACCGTTGGAACAGATACGCAGTATTTT
>TRBJ2-1|15|many|-|TRBV3-1
CASSREFSGYNEQFF
TGTGCCAGCAGCCGAGAGTTTAGCGGTTACAATGAGCAGTTCTTC
>TRBJ1-2|13|few|-|TRBV6-1
CASMTGITYGYTF
TGTGCCAGCATGACCGGGATAACCTATGGCTACACCTTC
>TRBJ2-7|14|-|-|TRBV24-1
CATSDLAGNYEQYF
TGTGCCACCAGTGATTTGGCGGGGAACTACGAGCAGTACTTC
>TRBJ1-1|15|many|-|TRBV3-1
CASSPTLGAPTEAFF
TGTGCCAGCAGCCCAACGTTAGGGGCGCCCACTGAAGCTTTCTTT
>TRBJ1-4|16|many|-|TRBV7-9
CASSLMSGRRDEKLFF
TGTGCCAGCAGCTTAATGTCCGGTCGGAGGGATGAAAAACTGTTTTTT
>TRBJ1-6|17|few|TRBD1|TRBV7-9
CASSAGTASSYNSPLHF
TGTGCCAGCAGCGCTGGGACAGCAAGCTCCTATAATTCACCCCTCCACTTT
>TRBJ1-2|14|-|TRBD1|TRBV5-6
CASSLADRNYGYTF
TGTGCCAGCAGCTTGGCGGACAGGAACTATGGCTACACCTTC
>TRBJ1-6|13|few|-|TRBV29-1
CSVGGGIGSPLHF
TGCAGCGTCGGGGGGGGGATAGGGTCACCCCTCCACTTT
>TRBJ1-1|13|many|-|TRBV29-1
CSVEQGMNTEAFF
TGCAGCGTTGAACAGGGGATGAACACTGAAGCTTTCTTT
>TRBJ1-1|14|-|-|TRBV7-2
CASSPPRRETEAFF
TGTGCCAGCAGCCCTCCCCGCAGGGAGACTGAAGCTTTCTTT
>TRBJ2-4|15|many|TRBD2|TRBV6-1
CASSEAGGSRDIQYF
TGTGCCAGCAGTGAAGCTGGCGGGAGTAGGGACATTCAGTACTTC
>TRBJ1-2|14|many|-|TRBV24-1
CATSDLGRSYGYTF
TGTGCCACCAGTGATTTGGGTAGGAGCTATGGCTACACCTTC
>TRBJ2-1|15|many|-|TRBV12-3/TRBV12-4
CASSTEGLLHNEQFF
TGTGCCAGCAGCACTGAAGGGTTACTCCACAATGAGCAGTTCTTC
>TRBJ1-1|11|-|-|TRBV5-1
CASRGQLEAFF
TGCGCCAGCAGAGGACAGCTTGAAGCTTTCTTT
>TRBJ1-1|13|-|-|TRBV20-1
CSARYEADTEAFF
TGCAGTGCTAGATACGAGGCGGACACTGAAGCTTTCTTT
>TRBJ2-5|15|-|-|TRBV6-5
CASSYSSGLGATQYF
TGCGCCAGCAGTTACTCGTCAGGGCTGGGGGCGACCCAGTACTTC
>TRBJ2-3|14|-|-|TRBV10-2
CASSVGANTDTQYF
TGCGCCAGCAGTGTGGGGGCTAACACAGATACGCAGTATTTT
>TRBJ2-3|14|many|-|TRBV12-3/TRBV12-4
CASSLAGVTDTQYF
TGTGCCAGCAGTTTAGCGGGAGTGACAGATACGCAGTATTTT
>TRBJ2-3|15|many|TRBD2|TRBV7-9
CASSSGLAGADTQYF
TGTGCCAGCAGCTCGGGACTAGCGGGCGCAGATACGCAGTATTTT
>TRBJ2-1|15|many|TRBD1|TRBV20-1
CSAFTGVGSYNEQFF
TGCAGTGCTTTCACAGGGGTAGGGTCCTACAATGAGCAGTTCTTC
>TRBJ1-2|15|few|-|TRBV24-1
CATSDSKESNYGYTF
TGTGCCACCAGTGATTCGAAGGAGAGTAACTATGGCTACACCTTC
>TRBJ1-6|16|-|-|TRBV27
CASSLSSGGNNSPLHF
TGTGCCAGCAGTTTAAGTTCGGGGGGCAATAATTCACCCCTCCACTTT
>TRBJ1-1|11|many|-|TRBV28
CASSRGTEAFF
TGTGCCAGCAGTCGGGGCACTGAAGCTTTCTTT